This T cell receptor (beta chain) was observed in a study of blood T cells in healthy people across ages. Overall study context: When template switching was applied, about one barcoded beta molecule was captured per two T cells.

This clonotype was found many times. This CDR3 has 17 residues. Germline V CDR1 and CDR2: SGHAT, FQNNGV. With 0 bases removed from V and 1 base from J, the gap between germline ends came to 13 bases. A second about 7 to 11 cycle PCR used barcoded and J-beta primers. Each CDR3 protein gets one entry after TCRdb re-called the 5' RACE reads with MiXCR. This sample has 800,000 to 950,000 distinct CDR3 sequences, with 25% to 30% found just once. This same sample was also taken into another study, of T cells of mothers and their children. Per that study: With the M1S primer of the second PCR, sample barcodes and 2-4 random nucleotides were added.

The sequencing input was blood. The sequence derives from a woman between 35 and 50 years old in good health. The genes are TRBV11-2 and TRBJ2-4; possibly TRBD1 for D (6 bases). The chain's CDR3 is CASSLDPRDRAKNIQYF. The CDR3 bases are TGTGCCAGCAGCTTAGATCCCCGCGACAGGGCCAAAAACATTCAGTACTTC. The complete variable domain, with remaining parts taken from reference TRBV11-2 and TRBJ2-4, reads EAGVAQSPRYKIIEKRQSVAFWCNPISGHATLYWYQQILGQGPKLLIQFQNNGVVDDSQLPKDRFSAERLKGVDSTLKIQPAKLEDSAVYLCASSLDPRDRAKNIQYFGAGTRLSVL.